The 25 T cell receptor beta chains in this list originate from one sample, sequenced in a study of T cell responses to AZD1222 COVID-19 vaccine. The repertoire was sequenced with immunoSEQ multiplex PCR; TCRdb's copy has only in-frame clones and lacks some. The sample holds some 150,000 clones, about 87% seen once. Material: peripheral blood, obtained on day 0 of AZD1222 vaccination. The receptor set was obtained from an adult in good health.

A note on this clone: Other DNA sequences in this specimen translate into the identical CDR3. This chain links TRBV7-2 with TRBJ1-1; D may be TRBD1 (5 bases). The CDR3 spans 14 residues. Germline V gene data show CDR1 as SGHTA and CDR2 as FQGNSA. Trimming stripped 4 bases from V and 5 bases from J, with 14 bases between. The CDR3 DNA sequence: TGTGCCAGCAGCTCCCAGGGATCAGGAACTGAAGCTTTCTTT. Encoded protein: CASSSQGSGTEAFF.

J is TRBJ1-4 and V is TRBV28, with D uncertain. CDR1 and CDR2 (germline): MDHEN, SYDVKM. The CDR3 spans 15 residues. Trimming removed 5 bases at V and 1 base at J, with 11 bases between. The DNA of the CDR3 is TGTGCCAGCAGTGCCGGAGGCGTAACTAATGAAAAACTGTTTTTT. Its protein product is CASSAGGVTNEKLFF.

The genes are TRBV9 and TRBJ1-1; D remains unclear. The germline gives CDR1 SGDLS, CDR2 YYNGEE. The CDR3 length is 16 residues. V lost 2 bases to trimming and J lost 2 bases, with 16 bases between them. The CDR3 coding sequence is TGTGCCAGCAGCGTTAGAGCCTCCCCCGTTAACACTGAAGCTTTCTTT. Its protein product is CASSVRASPVNTEAFF.

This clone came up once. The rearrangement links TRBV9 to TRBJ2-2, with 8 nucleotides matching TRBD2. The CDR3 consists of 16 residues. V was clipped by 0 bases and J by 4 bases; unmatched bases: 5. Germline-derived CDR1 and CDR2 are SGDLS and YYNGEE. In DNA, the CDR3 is TGTGCCAGCAGCGTAGGGCTAGCGGGTTTCACCGGGGAGCTGTTTTTT. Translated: CASSVGLAGFTGELFF.

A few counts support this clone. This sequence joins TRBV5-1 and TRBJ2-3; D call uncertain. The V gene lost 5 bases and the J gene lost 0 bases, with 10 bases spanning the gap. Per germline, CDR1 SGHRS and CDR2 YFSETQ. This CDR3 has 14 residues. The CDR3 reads CASSSTASTDTQYF. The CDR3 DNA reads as TGCGCCAGCAGTTCGACTGCTAGCACAGATACGCAGTATTTT.

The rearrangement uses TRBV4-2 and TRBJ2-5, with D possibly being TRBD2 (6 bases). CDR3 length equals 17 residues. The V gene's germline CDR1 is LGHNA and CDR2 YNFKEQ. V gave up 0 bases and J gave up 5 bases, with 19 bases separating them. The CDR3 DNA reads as TGTGCCAGCAGCCAAGACAGGGACTCACGGGGTGGGGAGACCCAGTACTTC. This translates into CASSQDRDSRGGETQYF.

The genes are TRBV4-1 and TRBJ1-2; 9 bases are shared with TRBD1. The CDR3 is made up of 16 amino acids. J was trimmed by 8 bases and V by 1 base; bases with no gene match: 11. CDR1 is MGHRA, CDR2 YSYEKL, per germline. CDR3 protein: CASSQAGTGRNLGYTF. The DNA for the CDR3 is TGCGCCAGCAGCCAAGCCGGGACAGGGAGGAATTTGGGCTACACCTTC.

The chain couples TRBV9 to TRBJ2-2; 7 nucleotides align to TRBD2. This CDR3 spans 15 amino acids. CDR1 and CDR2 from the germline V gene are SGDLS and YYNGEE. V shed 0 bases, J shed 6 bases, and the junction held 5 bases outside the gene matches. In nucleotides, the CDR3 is TGTGCCAGCAGCGTAGGGGGGGGTTCCCCCGGGGAGCTGTTTTTT. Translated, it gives CASSVGGGSPGELFF.

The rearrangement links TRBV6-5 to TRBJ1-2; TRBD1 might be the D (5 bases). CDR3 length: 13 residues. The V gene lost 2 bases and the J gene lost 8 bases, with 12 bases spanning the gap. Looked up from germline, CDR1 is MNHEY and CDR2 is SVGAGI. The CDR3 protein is CASSYGTFRGYTF. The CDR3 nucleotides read TGTGCCAGCAGTTACGGGACCTTCAGGGGCTACACCTTC.

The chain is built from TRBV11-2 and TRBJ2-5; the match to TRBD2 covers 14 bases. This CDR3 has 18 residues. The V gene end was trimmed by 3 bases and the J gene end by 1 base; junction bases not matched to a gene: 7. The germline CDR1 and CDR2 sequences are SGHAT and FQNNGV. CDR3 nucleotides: TGTGCCAGCAGCTTCGGACTAGCGGGGGGACGTACCCAAGAGACCCAGTACTTC. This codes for CASSFGLAGGRTQETQYF.

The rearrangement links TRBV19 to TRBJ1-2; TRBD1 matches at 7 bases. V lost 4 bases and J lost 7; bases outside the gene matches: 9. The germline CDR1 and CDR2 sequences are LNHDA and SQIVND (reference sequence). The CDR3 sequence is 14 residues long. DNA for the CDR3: TGTGCCAGTAGTAAGGGGGACAGAGAAGGTGGCTACACCTTC. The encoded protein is CASSKGDREGGYTF.

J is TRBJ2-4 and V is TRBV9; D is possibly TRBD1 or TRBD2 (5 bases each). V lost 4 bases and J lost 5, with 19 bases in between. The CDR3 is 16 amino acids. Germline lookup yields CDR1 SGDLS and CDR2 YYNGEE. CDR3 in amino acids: CASSLTPVQGENIQYF. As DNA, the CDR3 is TGTGCCAGCAGCCTGACCCCGGTTCAGGGAGAAAACATTCAGTACTTC.

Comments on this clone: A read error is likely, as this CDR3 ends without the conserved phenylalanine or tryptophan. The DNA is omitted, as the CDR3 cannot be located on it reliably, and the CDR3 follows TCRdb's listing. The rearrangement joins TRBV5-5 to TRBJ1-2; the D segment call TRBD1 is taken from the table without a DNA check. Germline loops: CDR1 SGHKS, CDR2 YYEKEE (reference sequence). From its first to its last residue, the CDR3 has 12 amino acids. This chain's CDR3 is CASSLRGQGFRL.

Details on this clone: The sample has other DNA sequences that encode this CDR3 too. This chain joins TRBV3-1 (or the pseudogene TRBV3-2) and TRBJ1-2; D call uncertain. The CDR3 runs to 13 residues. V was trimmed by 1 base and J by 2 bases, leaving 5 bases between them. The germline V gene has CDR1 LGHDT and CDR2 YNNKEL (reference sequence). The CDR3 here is CASSQGGNYGYTF. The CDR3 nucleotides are TGTGCCAGCAGCCAAGGCGGAAACTATGGCTACACCTTC.

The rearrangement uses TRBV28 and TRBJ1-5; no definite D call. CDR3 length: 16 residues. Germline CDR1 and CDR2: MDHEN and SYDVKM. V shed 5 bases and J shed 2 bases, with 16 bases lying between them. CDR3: CASSLTARSGNQPQHF. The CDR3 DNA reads TGTGCCAGCAGTCTAACCGCACGGTCCGGCAATCAGCCCCAGCATTTT.

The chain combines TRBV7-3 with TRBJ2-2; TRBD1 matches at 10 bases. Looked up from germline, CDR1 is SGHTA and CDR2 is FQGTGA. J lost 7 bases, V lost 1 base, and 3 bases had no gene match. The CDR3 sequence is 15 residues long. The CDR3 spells CASSLMGQGNGELFF. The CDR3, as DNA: TGTGCCAGCAGCTTAATGGGACAGGGGAACGGGGAGCTGTTTTTT.

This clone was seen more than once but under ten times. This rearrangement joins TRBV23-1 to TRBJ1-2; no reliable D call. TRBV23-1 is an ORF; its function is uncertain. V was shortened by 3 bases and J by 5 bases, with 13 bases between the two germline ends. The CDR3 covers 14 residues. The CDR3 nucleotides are TGCGCCAGCAGTCATCCTGGAAGACGGTATGGCTACACCTTC. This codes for CASSHPGRRYGYTF.

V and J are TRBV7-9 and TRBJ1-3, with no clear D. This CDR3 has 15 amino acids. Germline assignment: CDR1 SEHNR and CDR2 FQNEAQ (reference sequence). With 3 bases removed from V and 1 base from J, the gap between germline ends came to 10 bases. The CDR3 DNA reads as TGTGCCAGCAGCTTGTTGAGCCTTTCTGGAAACACCATATATTTT. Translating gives CASSLLSLSGNTIYF.

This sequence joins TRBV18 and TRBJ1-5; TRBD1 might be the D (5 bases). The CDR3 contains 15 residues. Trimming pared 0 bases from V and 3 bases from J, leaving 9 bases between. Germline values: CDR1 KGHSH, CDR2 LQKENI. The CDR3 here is CASSPPGVDNQPQHF. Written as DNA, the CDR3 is TGTGCCAGCTCACCACCAGGGGTGGACAATCAGCCCCAGCATTTT.

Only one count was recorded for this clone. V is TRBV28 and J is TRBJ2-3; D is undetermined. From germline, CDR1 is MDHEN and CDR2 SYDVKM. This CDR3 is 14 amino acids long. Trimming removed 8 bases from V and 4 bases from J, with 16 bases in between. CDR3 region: CASFNSGGSDTQYF. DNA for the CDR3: TGTGCCAGCTTTAACTCGGGTGGGTCAGATACGCAGTATTTT.

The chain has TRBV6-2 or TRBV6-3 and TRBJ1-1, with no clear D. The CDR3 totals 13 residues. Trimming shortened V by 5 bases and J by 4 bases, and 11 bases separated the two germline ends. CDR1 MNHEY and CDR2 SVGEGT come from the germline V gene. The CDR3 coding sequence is TGTGCCAGCAGTGTTTCGCGGGCCACTGAAGCTTTCTTT. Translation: CASSVSRATEAFF.

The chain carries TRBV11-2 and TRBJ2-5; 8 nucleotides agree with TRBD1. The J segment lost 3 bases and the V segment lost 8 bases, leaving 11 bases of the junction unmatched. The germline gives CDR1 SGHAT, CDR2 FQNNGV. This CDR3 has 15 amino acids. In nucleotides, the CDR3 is TGTGCCAGCGGGTTTCAGGGGGCGCGAGAAGAGACCCAGTACTTC. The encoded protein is CASGFQGAREETQYF.

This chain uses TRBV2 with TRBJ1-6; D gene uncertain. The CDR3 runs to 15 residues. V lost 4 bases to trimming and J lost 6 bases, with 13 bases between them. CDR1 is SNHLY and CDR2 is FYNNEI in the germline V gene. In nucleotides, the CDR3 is TGTGCCAGCAGTGGAAGCGACGTCCCTAATTCACCCCTCCACTTT. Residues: CASSGSDVPNSPLHF. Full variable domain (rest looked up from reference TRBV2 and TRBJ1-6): EPEVTQTPSHQVTQMGQEVILRCVPISNHLYFYWYRQILGQKVEFLVSFYNNEISEKSEIFDDQFSVERPDGSNFTLKIRSTKLEDSAMYFCASSGSDVPNSPLHFGNGTRLTVT.

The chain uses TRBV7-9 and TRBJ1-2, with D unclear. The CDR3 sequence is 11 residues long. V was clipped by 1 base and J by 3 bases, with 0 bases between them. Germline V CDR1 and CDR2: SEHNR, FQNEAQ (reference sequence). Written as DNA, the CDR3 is TGTGCCAGCAGCTTAGACTATGGCTACACCTTC. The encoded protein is CASSLDYGYTF.

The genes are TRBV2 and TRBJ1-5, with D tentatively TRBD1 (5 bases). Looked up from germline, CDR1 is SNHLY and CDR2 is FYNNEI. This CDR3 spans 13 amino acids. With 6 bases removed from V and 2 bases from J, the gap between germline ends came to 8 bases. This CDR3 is CASRDIGNQPQHF. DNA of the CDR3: TGTGCCAGCAGGGACATAGGCAATCAGCCCCAGCATTTT.